A selection of T cell receptor beta chains follows, all from one sample in a study of OX40 agonist ivuxolimab in advanced cancers. The protocol was immunoSEQ multiplex PCR, while the TCRdb copy is restricted to in-frame clones and leaves out a portion. The table lists 20,000 to 25,000 clones, around 87% of them singletons. Source: CD4+ or CD8+ T cells sorted from blood, taken in a trial of the OX40 agonist ivuxolimab. The receptors were gathered from an adult with an advanced solid tumor such as melanoma, head and neck, liver or kidney cancer. Each CDR3 is given without its conserved first and last residue.

V gene,CDR3 protein
TRBV19,ASRDAPGLGSEAF
TRBV5-6,ASSPSGTGGLDTQY
TRBV6-5,ASSPHRDSSYGYT
TRBV27,ASSLSAGSNQPQH
TRBV4-1,ASSPRENAYEKLF
TRBV2,ANDEGGFPNTEAF
TRBV23-1,ASSQSRGGVAQPQH
TRBV19,ASSQYGPAATNEKLF
TRBV5-6,ASTTWTGENTEAF
TRBV10-1,ASSLDSSGNTIY
TRBV27,ASSLYLRGGGGNEQF
TRBV7-9,ASSLEQIPSTDTQY